Below are 24 T cell receptor beta chains sequenced from a single sample in a study of blood T cell repertoires in COVID-19. This table comes from immunoSEQ multiplex PCR, and its TCRdb copy is limited to in-frame clones, with some not included. The data contain 250,000 to 300,000 clones, approximately 90% of them seen just once; the ten biggest clones take up 3.6%. The sequenced material came from peripheral blood. These receptors originate from a man younger than 35 with active or convalescent COVID-19.

On this clone: The junction departs from the called germline gene at one end, perhaps through a read error. This chain connects TRBV3-1 (or the pseudogene TRBV3-2) to TRBJ1-2, with D possibly being TRBD1 (6 bases). The length of the CDR3 is 15 residues. CDR1 is LGHDT and CDR2 is YNNKEL in the germline V gene (reference sequence). CDR3 DNA: TGTGCCAGCAGTCAAGGGGGAGCGGGTCTTGGGGGCTACACCTTC. It translates to CASSQGGAGLGGYTF.

The genes are TRBV19 and TRBJ2-7; the match to TRBD1 covers 9 bases. J gave up 4 bases and V 4 bases, and 2 bases lay outside the gene matches. The CDR3 sequence is 13 residues long. From germline, CDR1 is LNHDA and CDR2 SQIVND (reference sequence). The CDR3 loop reads CASSRTGVYEQYF. The DNA for the CDR3 is TGTGCCAGTAGTAGGACAGGGGTATACGAGCAGTACTTC.

V is TRBV6-5 and J is TRBJ2-2, with 7 bases identical to TRBD1. Germline-derived CDR1 and CDR2 are MNHEY and SVGAGI. V lost 7 bases and J lost 0; bases outside the gene matches: 5. CDR3 length: 15 amino acids. In DNA, the CDR3 is TGTGCCAGCAACCTGGGACAGTCGAACACCGGGGAGCTGTTTTTT. Its translation: CASNLGQSNTGELFF.

The chain joins TRBV9 to TRBJ1-5; 7 bases are a match to TRBD1. This CDR3 comprises 15 residues. J lost 2 bases, V lost 0 bases, and 2 bases had no gene match. CDR1 and CDR2 from the germline V gene are SGDLS and YYNGEE. The CDR3 nucleotides read TGTGCCAGCAGCGTAGGGCAGGGGGGCAATCAGCCCCAGCATTTT. It specifies CASSVGQGGNQPQHF.

The genes are TRBV5-5 and TRBJ1-1; D uncertain. The CDR3 sequence is 15 residues long. The germline gives CDR1 SGHKS, CDR2 YYEKEE (reference sequence). V was shortened by 1 base and J by 8 bases, with 18 bases between the two germline ends. CDR3 bases: TGTGCCAGCAGCTTGACGGTCAGGACTCGAGAGGAAGCTTTCTTT. It is translated as CASSLTVRTREEAFF.

The chain joins TRBV5-1 to TRBJ1-1, with TRBD1 matching 9 bases. The CDR3 spans 14 residues. The ends lost 1 base at V and 5 bases at J; junction bases unmatched: 3. The germline V gene encodes CDR1 SGHRS and CDR2 YFSETQ. The CDR3, as DNA: TGCGCCAGCAGCTTGACAGGGGGCAGTACTGAAGCTTTCTTT. This gives the protein CASSLTGGSTEAFF.

This clone has ten or more counts. The rearrangement joins TRBV4-1 to TRBJ2-7, with 10 bases that match TRBD2. The CDR3 totals 17 residues. Germline V lookup: CDR1 MGHRA, CDR2 YSYEKL. The V gene end was trimmed by 3 bases and the J gene end by 6 bases; junction bases not matched to a gene: 14. Here the CDR3 DNA reads TGCGCCAGCAGCCATGCCATCCTAGCGGGGGCAGGACCCGAGCAGTACTTC. Protein: CASSHAILAGAGPEQYF.

This clone occurred once. The CDR3 nucleotides read TGCGCCAGCAGCCCTAGGACAGGGGCGACCTACAATGAGCAGTTCTTC. It yields the protein CASSPRTGATYNEQFF. The V call is TRBV4-1, the J call TRBJ2-1, with TRBD1 matching 9 bases. This CDR3 is 16 amino acids long. After removal of 4 bases from V and 2 bases from J, the junction contained 6 bases not matched to a gene. In germline, CDR1 is MGHRA, CDR2 YSYEKL.

This sequence joins TRBV24-1 and TRBJ2-1, with a possible D match to TRBD1 (8 bases). Germline V gives CDR1 KGHDR, CDR2 SFDVKD. With 4 bases removed from V and 7 bases from J, the gap between germline ends came to 22 bases. CDR3 length equals 17 residues. CDR3 residues: CATSETLDAQGGNEQFF. CDR3 DNA: TGTGCCACCAGTGAAACCTTAGATGCACAGGGGGGGAATGAGCAGTTCTTC.

The chain has TRBV5-1 and TRBJ2-1; no reliable D call. Trimming took 5 bases from V and 4 from J, leaving 16 bases between them. The CDR3 covers 15 residues. In germline, CDR1 is SGHRS, CDR2 YFSETQ. The CDR3 region is CASRSVLEAYNEQFF. The DNA for the CDR3 is TGCGCCAGCAGGTCGGTCCTAGAAGCTTACAATGAGCAGTTCTTC.

V is TRBV4-1 and J is TRBJ1-3; 9 bases fit TRBD1. Losses at the gene ends were 2 bases for V and 0 bases for J; bases not matched to a gene: 2. CDR1 MGHRA and CDR2 YSYEKL come from the germline V gene. CDR3 length: 16 residues. CDR3 bases: TGCGCCAGCAGCCAACCGACAGGGGGCTCTGGAAACACCATATATTTT. Its protein is CASSQPTGGSGNTIYF.

The chain has TRBV6-5 and TRBJ2-7; TRBD1 matches 7 bases. The V gene end was trimmed by 2 bases and the J gene end by 3 bases; junction bases not matched to a gene: 4. This CDR3 spans 14 amino acids. In germline, CDR1 is MNHEY, CDR2 SVGAGI. CDR3 nucleotides: TGTGCCAGCAGTTACGGGACAGAGGGCTACGAGCAGTACTTC. It is translated as CASSYGTEGYEQYF.

This sequence joins TRBV2 and TRBJ2-5; D gene uncertain. The CDR3 is 13 residues long. Trimming took 7 bases from V and 3 from J, leaving 12 bases between them. Germline V gives CDR1 SNHLY, CDR2 FYNNEI. For the CDR3, the DNA is TGTGCCAGCAAGGAGTCCCCAAAAGAGACCCAGTACTTC. Translating it yields CASKESPKETQYF.

The V and J genes are TRBV5-6 and TRBJ1-2, with a tentative D call TRBD1 (6 bases). The V and J ends lost 0 bases and 7 bases respectively, with 13 bases between them. In germline, CDR1 is SGHDT, CDR2 YYEEEE. This CDR3 is built from 14 residues. The DNA for the CDR3 is TGTGCCAGCAGCTTGGGTCGAGGGGGTGTTGGCTACACCTTC. Translation gives CASSLGRGGVGYTF.

The chain has TRBV7-9 and TRBJ2-1; D ambiguous. From germline, CDR1 is SEHNR and CDR2 FQNEAQ (reference sequence). The CDR3 spans 15 residues. V lost 5 bases and J 6 bases, leaving 17 bases between the germline ends. CDR3 coding DNA: TGTGCCAGCAGCCGACAAGGTACGGCCCTCAATGAGCAGTTCTTC. Translated, it gives CASSRQGTALNEQFF. Complete variable domain (other parts from reference TRBV7-9 and TRBJ2-1): DTGVSQNPRHKITKRGQNVTFRCDPISEHNRLYWYRQTLGQGPEFLTYFQNEAQLEKSRLLSDRFSAERPKGSFSTLEIQRTEQGDSAMYLCASSRQGTALNEQFFGPGTRLTVL.

V gene TRBV9 combines with J gene TRBJ1-1; TRBD1 aligns across 10 bases. Germline V gene sequence: CDR1 SGDLS, CDR2 YYNGEE. Trimming cost V 4 bases and J 7 bases; bases outside gene matches: 13. The CDR3 runs to 16 residues. The CDR3 here is CASSPSGQGLGNEAFF. Written as DNA, the CDR3 is TGTGCCAGCAGCCCCTCGGGACAGGGGCTAGGTAATGAAGCTTTCTTT. Together with reference TRBV9 and TRBJ1-1, the CDR3 gives the full variable domain: DSGVTQTPKHLITATGQRVTLRCSPRSGDLSVYWYQQSLDQGLQFLIQYYNGEERAKGNILERFSAQQFPDLHSELNLSSLELGDSALYFCASSPSGQGLGNEAFFGQGTRLTVV.

The chain has TRBV7-6 and TRBJ2-5, with 7 bases lining up with TRBD1. The CDR3 loop spans 15 amino acids. The germline V gene encodes CDR1 SGHVS and CDR2 FNYEAQ. With V trimmed by 5 bases and J by 4 bases, 10 bases remained unmatched. The CDR3 here is CASSHTQGMGETQYF. DNA for the CDR3: TGTGCCAGCAGCCATACACAGGGGATGGGAGAGACCCAGTACTTC.

The genes are TRBV29-1 and TRBJ1-1, with D unclear. V was cut by 8 bases and J by 7 bases, with 14 bases left in between. CDR3 length: 11 amino acids. CDR1 and CDR2 (germline): SQVTM, ANQGSEA. This chain's CDR3 is CSSRGGSEAFF. CDR3 nucleotide sequence: TGCAGCTCCCGTGGTGGCAGTGAAGCTTTCTTT.

A remark on this clone: Other nucleotide sequences in the sample specify the same CDR3. The chain carries TRBV9 and TRBJ2-3, with a possible D match to TRBD1 (5 bases). V was pared by 3 bases and J by 0 bases, with 11 bases between. The CDR3 length is 15 residues. Germline V lookup: CDR1 SGDLS, CDR2 YYNGEE. CDR3 coding DNA: TGTGCCAGCAGCGGAGACAGTCCTAGCACAGATACGCAGTATTTT. Its translation is CASSGDSPSTDTQYF.

The J gene is TRBJ2-2, the V gene TRBV9; D gene uncertain. The CDR3 contains 15 residues. V shed 1 base and J shed 4 bases, with 11 bases lying between them. Germline-derived CDR1 and CDR2 are SGDLS and YYNGEE. In nucleotides, the CDR3 is TGTGCCAGCAGCGTATCTTTCGCGGCCACCGGGGAGCTGTTTTTT. Encoded protein: CASSVSFAATGELFF.

This clone was observed a single time. The chain links TRBV7-2 to TRBJ1-4; tentative D call: TRBD1 (6 bases). Trimming cost V 1 base and J 7 bases, with 10 bases left between them. The CDR3 is 14 residues long. Germline CDR1 is SGHTA and CDR2 is FQGNSA. The CDR3 loop is CASSLGGRGEKLFF. In nucleotides, the CDR3 is TGTGCCAGCAGCTTAGGGGGGCGCGGTGAAAAACTGTTTTTT.

The chain has TRBV3-1 (or the pseudogene TRBV3-2) and TRBJ2-7; 8 bases are a match to TRBD2. J lost 6 bases, V lost 1 base, and 5 bases had no gene match. The CDR3 spans 14 residues. Germline assignment: CDR1 LGHDT and CDR2 YNNKEL (reference sequence). CDR3 region: CASSQAGLAREQYF. CDR3 bases: TGTGCCAGCAGCCAAGCCGGACTAGCCCGCGAGCAGTACTTC.

The chain has TRBV5-1 and TRBJ2-1, with 9 bases fitting TRBD1. Per the germline V gene, CDR1 is SGHRS and CDR2 is YFSETQ. This CDR3 spans 15 amino acids. V lost 3 bases and J lost 4; bases outside the gene matches: 5. CDR3 coding DNA: TGCGCCAGCAGCTGGGGACAGGGCGGGTACAATGAGCAGTTCTTC. Its protein is CASSWGQGGYNEQFF.

This chain joins TRBV2 and TRBJ1-4; D is unresolved. The CDR3 has 13 amino acids. Looked up from germline, CDR1 is SNHLY and CDR2 is FYNNEI. V shed 10 bases and J shed 7 bases, with 16 bases lying between them. The DNA of the CDR3 is TGTGCCACCTCTGCACAGAGTTCTGAAAAACTGTTTTTT. Residues: CATSAQSSEKLFF.